Below are 10 T cell receptor beta chains sequenced from a single sample in a study of blood T cells in healthy people across ages. The second PCR ran roughly 6 to 11 cycles with a sample-barcoded 5' primer and J-beta primers. MiXCR, applied by TCRdb to the 5' RACE reads, yields one record per CDR3 protein. Among approximately 900,000 distinct CDR3 sequences listed, approximately 32% were seen once. These data were also filed under a second study, of T cells of mothers and their children.

The sequencing sample was made of blood. These receptors originate from a woman between 35 and 50 years old in good health.

This chain joins TRBV12-3 or TRBV12-4 and TRBJ2-4, with unresolved D. With the DNA end fitting TRBJ2-7 better, the J assignment may be wrong. The CDR3 loop spans 11 amino acids. CDR3 nucleotide sequence: TGTGCCAGCACCCTAGGTTCCGAGCAGTACTTC. This encodes CASTLGSEQYF.

The rearrangement links TRBV6-6 to TRBJ1-1, with D uncertain. This CDR3 region has 14 residues. Germline V lookup: CDR1 MNHNY, CDR2 SVGAGI (reference sequence). Trimming cost V 0 bases and J 4 bases, with 9 bases left between them. The CDR3 sequence: CASSYSRVGTEAFF. The CDR3 bases are TGTGCCAGCAGTTACTCCCGAGTGGGCACTGAAGCTTTCTTT.

CDR3 sequence (DNA): TGTGCCACGGCTGGGGCGCCCGGGACAGGGCCCTATGGCTACACCTTC. Amino acid sequence: CATAGAPGTGPYGYTF. The J gene is TRBJ1-2, the V gene TRBV28; 9 positions match TRBD1. Germline V lookup: CDR1 MDHEN, CDR2 SYDVKM. The ends lost 10 bases at V and 4 bases at J; junction bases unmatched: 16. The CDR3 covers 16 residues.

V and J are TRBV7-8 and TRBJ1-2, with D tentatively TRBD1 (5 bases). The V gene lost 2 bases and the J gene lost 4 bases, with 14 bases spanning the gap. From germline, CDR1 is SGHVS and CDR2 FQNEAQ. The CDR3 has 15 amino acids. CDR3 loop: CASSLKEQGAYGYTF. CDR3 DNA sequence: TGTGCCAGCAGCTTAAAGGAGCAGGGCGCCTATGGCTACACCTTC.

This clonotype was picked up a small number of times. One junction end does not reproduce the germline sequence, and a read error may be involved. This chain connects TRBV28 to TRBJ2-3, with D tentatively TRBD1 (6 bases). CDR1 and CDR2 from the germline V gene are MDHEN and SYDVKM. This CDR3 comprises 12 residues. The CDR3 DNA reads as TGTGCCAGCAGCAGTAGGACAGATATGCAGTATTTT. It specifies CASSSRTDMQYF.

This clonotype showed up many times. This chain uses TRBV7-2 with TRBJ2-7; TRBD2 is a possible D gene (5 bases). The V and J ends lost 4 bases and 6 bases respectively, with 16 bases between them. Germline V CDR1 and CDR2: SGHTA, FQGNSA. The CDR3 consists of 14 residues. CDR3 nucleotide sequence: TGTGCCAGCAGCTCAGCCGGGCTAGCTGGCGAGCAGTACTTC. Its protein is CASSSAGLAGEQYF.

For this clonotype: Mismatch with germline at one junction end may stem from a read error. DNA for the CDR3: TGCGCCAGCAGCCGACAGGTAACCAGAGGCAACCAGCCCCAGCATTTT. This codes for CASSRQVTRGNQPQHF. The V call is TRBV4-3, the J call TRBJ1-5, with D tentatively TRBD1 (6 bases). Per the germline V gene, CDR1 is LGHNA and CDR2 is YSLEER. This CDR3 has 16 amino acids.

Only a few counts were recorded for this clonotype. The V call is TRBV7-8, the J call TRBJ2-3; 8 positions agree with TRBD2. This CDR3 is built from 15 residues. The V gene's germline CDR1 is SGHVS and CDR2 FQNEAQ. The ends lost 9 bases at V and 1 base at J; junction bases unmatched: 9. CDR3 protein: CASRGTRLRTDTQYF. The CDR3 nucleotides are TGTGCCAGTCGCGGGACTAGACTTCGCACAGATACGCAGTATTTT.

There are a few counts of this clonotype. CDR3 residues: CASRGVRASEPQHF. The CDR3 DNA is TGTGCCAGCAGGGGGGTACGGGCCTCTGAGCCCCAGCATTTT. The gene calls are TRBV2 and TRBJ1-5; D may be TRBD1 (5 bases). Deletions cut 6 bases from V and 8 bases from J, with 17 bases between. Germline V gives CDR1 SNHLY, CDR2 FYNNEI. CDR3 length: 14 residues.

This clonotype was counted only a few times. The gene calls are TRBV9 and TRBJ2-1; no firm D call. CDR3 size: 13 residues. Germline V gene lookup returns CDR1 SGDLS and CDR2 YYNGEE. Trimming stripped 4 bases from V and 4 bases from J, with 9 bases between. DNA for the CDR3: TGTGCCAGCAGCCCCCCGTATTACAATGAGCAGTTCTTC. As protein: CASSPPYYNEQFF.